This T cell receptor beta chain was recovered during a study of HIV-infected patients and healthy controls. General study findings and limits: In HIV-infected patients, the apparent post-therapy Gini index recovery did not replicate in size-matched data.

The repertoire came from unfractionated whole blood and reflected all unsorted peripheral T cells. This CDR3 contains 15 residues. Deletions cut 5 bases from V and 4 bases from J, with 17 bases between. Looked up from germline, CDR1 is SGHTA and CDR2 is FQGNSA. cDNA was made from approximately 0.55 ug RNA using alpha and beta constant primers. Using multiplexing indices, alpha and beta chain libraries were generated apart by chain-specific third strand synthesis. TCRdb itself ran the 5' RACE reads through MiXCR, one entry per CDR3 protein. The table records about 6,000 distinct CDR3 sequences, approximately 10% of them present only once. By frequency in the sample, this clonotype is medium-sized (0.01 to 0.1%). Its antigen is undetermined.

The TCR comes from an adult with HIV infection. Sequenced here: blood, sampled before antiretroviral therapy. The gene calls are TRBV7-2 and TRBJ2-5; tentatively, D is TRBD1 (5 bases). Here the CDR3 DNA reads TGTGCCAGCAGCAATAGGGGTAGTGTGGGAGAGACCCAGTACTTC. Protein sequence: CASSNRGSVGETQYF.